One and the same sample provided the 17 T cell receptor beta chains below, sequenced in a study of Ad26.COV2.S vaccination and SARS-CoV-2 variants. Treatment: around 19 received Ad26.COV2.S at low or high dose, single or two shots; several received placebo; per-sample allocation not given. Day 63 after the first injection of vaccine or placebo was the sampling time. This table comes from immunoSEQ multiplex PCR, and its TCRdb copy is limited to in-frame clones, with some not included. The sample records about 350,000 clones, about 87% being singletons. The sequenced sample was peripheral blood, obtained in a trial of Ad26.COV2.S vaccine versus placebo. These receptor sequences come from a person aged 18-60 years who received the Ad26.COV2.S COVID-19 vaccine or a placebo.

This rearrangement joins TRBV27 to TRBJ1-2; no firm D call. The CDR3 sequence is 15 residues long. Trimming shortened V by 4 bases and J by 4 bases, and 16 bases separated the two germline ends. Germline CDR1 is MNHEY and CDR2 is SMNVEV (reference sequence). As DNA, the CDR3 is TGTGCCAGCAGTTCCATTCTCGGGGAGCGCTATGGCTACACCTTC. Its protein is CASSSILGERYGYTF.

V usage is TRBV6-5 and J usage is TRBJ2-5; D gene unclear. In germline, CDR1 is MNHEY, CDR2 SVGAGI. This CDR3 region has 11 residues. V was cut by 2 bases and J by 8 bases, with 6 bases left in between. The CDR3 here is CASSYLQTQYF. CDR3 coding DNA: TGTGCCAGCAGTTACCTGCAAACCCAGTACTTC.

Details on this clone: One junction end disagrees with the germline gene, perhaps due to a read error. The chain combines TRBV3-1 (or the pseudogene TRBV3-2) with TRBJ2-7, with unresolved D. CDR1 and CDR2 from the germline V gene are LGHDT and YNNKEL (reference sequence). The CDR3 runs to 13 residues. The CDR3 sequence is CASCLKGSYGQYF. The CDR3 DNA follows: TGTGCCAGCTGTCTAAAGGGTTCTTACGGGCAGTACTTC.

The chain links TRBV21-1 to TRBJ1-6. TRBV21-1 has pseudogene status. CDR3 length: 14 residues. Written as DNA, the CDR3 is TGTGCCAGCAGCAACAAAGGTAGTCGTTCACCCCTCCACTTT. Translating it yields CASSNKGSRSPLHF.

The chain carries TRBV7-3 and TRBJ2-2; D uncertain. There are 13 residues in the CDR3. V lost 5 bases to trimming and J lost 6 bases, with 10 bases between them. Germline V CDR1 and CDR2: SGHTA, FQGTGA. The CDR3 coding sequence is TGTGCCAGCAGCCCTACTCCCGCCGGGGAGCTGTTTTTT. Its protein is CASSPTPAGELFF.

This chain links TRBV7-9 with TRBJ2-5, with TRBD1 identical over 10 bases. The V gene end was trimmed by 3 bases and the J gene end by 5 bases; junction bases not matched to a gene: 6. CDR3 length: 15 residues. Per germline, CDR1 SEHNR and CDR2 FQNEAQ (reference sequence). The CDR3 region is CASSLGDRGQETQYF. The DNA of the CDR3 is TGTGCCAGCAGCTTGGGCGACAGGGGGCAGGAGACCCAGTACTTC.

This clone showed up just once. The genes are TRBV9 and TRBJ2-7, with 7 nucleotides matching TRBD1. The J segment lost 7 bases and the V segment lost 0 bases, leaving 10 bases of the junction unmatched. Germline-derived CDR1 and CDR2 are SGDLS and YYNGEE. The CDR3 has 15 amino acids. This chain's CDR3 is CASSVDGTAKREQYF. As DNA, the CDR3 is TGTGCCAGCAGCGTAGACGGGACAGCAAAGAGGGAGCAGTACTTC.

This clone was seen more than once but under ten times. J is TRBJ2-3 and V is TRBV6-4; 8 positions agree with TRBD2. In germline, CDR1 is MRHNA, CDR2 SNTAGT. This CDR3 has 13 amino acids. The ends lost 7 bases at V and 4 bases at J; junction bases unmatched: 4. CDR3 DNA: TGTGCCAGCACGACGGGAGGGGCAGATACGCAGTATTTT. It translates to CASTTGGADTQYF.

This clone was picked up a small number of times. The chain uses TRBV4-1 and TRBJ1-5; D gene uncertain. The CDR3 consists of 15 residues. From germline, CDR1 is MGHRA and CDR2 YSYEKL. Trimming removed 1 base at V and 1 base at J, with 8 bases between. The CDR3 sequence: CASSQAHMSNQPQHF. In DNA form, the CDR3 reads TGCGCCAGCAGCCAAGCCCACATGAGCAATCAGCCCCAGCATTTT.

This chain connects TRBV19 to TRBJ1-1, with D possibly TRBD1 on 5 matching bases. Germline CDR1 reads LNHDA; CDR2 reads SQIVND (reference sequence). Trimming stripped 4 bases from V and 0 bases from J, with 12 bases between. The CDR3 is 15 residues long. CDR3 nucleotides: TGTGCCAGTAGTACGTCAGGGCCCTTGAACACTGAAGCTTTCTTT. This codes for CASSTSGPLNTEAFF. The variable domain in full, completed from reference TRBV19 and TRBJ1-1, reads DGGITQSPKYLFRKEGQNVTLSCEQNLNHDAMYWYRQDPGQGLRLIYYSQIVNDFQKGDIAEGYSVSREKKESFPLTVTSAQKNPTAFYLCASSTSGPLNTEAFFGQGTRLTVV.

The genes are TRBV13 and TRBJ2-1; perhaps TRBD1 as D (5 bases). The CDR3 has 14 residues. Trimming removed 6 bases at V and 6 bases at J, with 15 bases between. The germline V gene has CDR1 PRHDT and CDR2 FYEKMQ (reference sequence). The DNA of the CDR3 is TGTGCCAGCAGTCTTAGGACACCCGGCAATGAGCAGTTCTTC. It translates to CASSLRTPGNEQFF.

V is TRBV11-2 and J is TRBJ2-3, with a tentative D call TRBD2 (6 bases). CDR3 length: 15 residues. Germline-derived CDR1 and CDR2 are SGHAT and FQNNGV. V lost 5 bases to trimming and J lost 2 bases, with 14 bases between them. CDR3 sequence reads: CASSTPSVLTDTQYF. CDR3 bases: TGTGCCAGCAGCACTCCTAGCGTCCTCACAGATACGCAGTATTTT.

J is TRBJ2-5 and V is TRBV6-2 or TRBV6-3; perhaps TRBD1 as D (6 bases). Per the germline V gene, CDR1 is MNHEY and CDR2 is SVGEGT. The V gene lost 0 bases and the J gene lost 4 bases, with 12 bases spanning the gap. This CDR3 contains 15 residues. CDR3 sequence (DNA): TGTGCCAGCAGTTACTCGAGGGGGTGGAGAGAGACCCAGTACTTC. Translation gives CASSYSRGWRETQYF.

The rearrangement links TRBV6-5 to TRBJ2-3, with D possibly matching TRBD2 (5 bases). CDR1 MNHEY and CDR2 SVGAGI come from the germline V gene. V was pared by 0 bases and J by 6 bases, with 16 bases between. CDR3 length: 16 residues. CDR3 DNA sequence: TGTGCCAGCAGTTACTCGACGATAGGCGGGCAGGATACGCAGTATTTT. This translates into CASSYSTIGGQDTQYF.

This clone was counted many times. The chain joins TRBV5-6 to TRBJ2-7; D remains unclear. CDR1 SGHDT and CDR2 YYEEEE come from the germline V gene. The CDR3 runs 12 residues. Trimming took 1 base from V and 2 from J, leaving 4 bases between them. CDR3 sequence: CASSLSTYEQYF. The CDR3 DNA sequence: TGTGCCAGCAGCTTGAGCACCTACGAGCAGTACTTC.

The gene calls are TRBV28 and TRBJ2-1; the D gene is possibly TRBD2 (6 bases). The V end was cut by 1 base, the J end by 3 bases, with 13 bases between. The V gene's germline CDR1 is MDHEN and CDR2 SYDVKM. The CDR3 is 16 residues long. CDR3 coding DNA: TGTGCCAGCAGTTTATTACGGGAGATCGTCTACAATGAGCAGTTCTTC. Its protein product is CASSLLREIVYNEQFF.

The V and J genes are TRBV15 and TRBJ2-1, with D possibly being TRBD1 (6 bases). The V end lost 6 bases, the J end lost 5 bases, and 23 bases lay between the germline ends. This CDR3 is 17 amino acids long. Germline CDR1 reads LNHNV; CDR2 reads YYDKDF (reference sequence). Here the CDR3 DNA reads TGTGCCACCAGAGCTGCCCCTCCGGGACATATAGACAATGAGCAGTTCTTC. Its protein is CATRAAPPGHIDNEQFF. Full variable domain (outside the CDR3, taken from reference TRBV15 and TRBJ2-1): DAMVIQNPRYQVTQFGKPVTLSCSQTLNHNVMYWYQQKSSQAPKLLFHYYDKDFNNEADTPDNFQSRRPNTSFCFLDIRSPGLGDTAMYLCATRAAPPGHIDNEQFFGPGTRLTVL.